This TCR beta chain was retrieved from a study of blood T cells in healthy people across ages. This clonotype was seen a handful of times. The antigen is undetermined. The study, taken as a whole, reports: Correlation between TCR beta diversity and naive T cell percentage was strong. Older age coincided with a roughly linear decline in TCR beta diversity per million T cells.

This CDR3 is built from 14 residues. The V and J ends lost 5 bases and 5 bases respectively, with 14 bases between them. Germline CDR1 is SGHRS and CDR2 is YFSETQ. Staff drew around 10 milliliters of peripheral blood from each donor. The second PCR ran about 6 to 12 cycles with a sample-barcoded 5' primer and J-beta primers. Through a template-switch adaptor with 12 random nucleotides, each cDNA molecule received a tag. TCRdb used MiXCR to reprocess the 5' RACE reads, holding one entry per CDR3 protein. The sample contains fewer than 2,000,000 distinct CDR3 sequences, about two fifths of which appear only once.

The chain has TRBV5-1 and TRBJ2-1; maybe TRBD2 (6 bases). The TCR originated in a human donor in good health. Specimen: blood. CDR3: CASSVAGRHNEQFF. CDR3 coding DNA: TGCGCCAGCAGTGTGGCGGGGCGACACAATGAGCAGTTCTTC.